This is a list of T cell receptor beta chains from one sample in a study of CD8 T cells in ankylosing spondylitis. TCRdb reanalysed the 5' RACE reads using MiXCR and keeps one entry per CDR3 protein. The table records more than 300,000 distinct CDR3 sequences, roughly 12% of them present only once. Sequencing was carried out using blood, either unsorted or a sorted T cell fraction (not recorded which). Receptor source: a female donor with ankylosing spondylitis or in good health (not recorded which). CDR3s include the opening cysteine and the closing phenylalanine or tryptophan. The D gene is left open where the match is weak. Only part of the rows carry a size: once, few, many, or a class if the clone is expanded.

V gene	clone size	D gene	J gene	CDR3 protein	CDR3 DNA
TRBV20-1	many	TRBD1	TRBJ2-1	CSAETGHSYNEQFF	TGCAGTGCTGAGACAGGGCATTCCTACAATGAGCAGTTCTTC
TRBV20-1	many	TRBD2	TRBJ2-3	CSALRTSGGGPDTQYF	TGCAGTGCCCTCCGGACTAGCGGGGGGGGGCCAGATACGCAGTATTTT
TRBV29-1	many	TRBD1	TRBJ1-4	CSVRGPGGLNEKLFF	TGCAGCGTCCGAGGGCCAGGGGGGCTGAATGAAAAACTGTTTTTT
TRBV7-8	NA	TRBD2	TRBJ2-7	CASSFFRDWEGEQYF	TGTGCCAGCAGCTTCTTCCGGGACTGGGAGGGCGAGCAGTACTTC
TRBV18	NA	NA	TRBJ2-4	CASSPQGGKNIQYF	TGTGCCAGCTCACCACAGGGAGGCAAAAACATTCAGTACTTC
TRBV15	many	NA	TRBJ2-1	CATSRGLWGGEQFF	TGTGCCACCAGCAGAGGGTTATGGGGTGGTGAGCAGTTCTTC
TRBV7-6	many	NA	TRBJ2-7	CASRAAGGYEQYF	TGTGCCAGCCGGGCAGCAGGCGGGTACGAGCAGTACTTC
TRBV6-2/TRBV6-3	NA	TRBD1	TRBJ2-7	CASRHRDRVHEQYF	TGTGCCAGCAGACACCGGGACAGGGTCCACGAGCAGTACTTC
TRBV27	many	TRBD1	TRBJ1-1	CASSLRQGGTLNTEAFF	TGTGCCAGCAGTTTAAGACAGGGGGGGACCCTTAACACTGAAGCTTTCTTT
TRBV5-5	NA	TRBD2	TRBJ2-3	CASSLTGTRVGTDTQYF	TGTGCCAGCAGCTTGACCGGGACTAGGGTTGGCACAGATACGCAGTATTTT
TRBV20-1	many	TRBD2	TRBJ2-2	CSARTLAAGELFF	TGCAGTGCTAGAACTCTAGCGGCCGGGGAGCTGTTTTTT
TRBV7-2	NA	NA	TRBJ1-2	CASSLGPENYNYGYTF	TGTGCCAGCAGCTTAGGCCCGGAGAATTATAACTATGGCTACACCTTC
TRBV20-1	NA	TRBD1	TRBJ2-1	CSASGRTGQGGNEQFF	TGCAGTGCTAGCGGTAGAACGGGACAGGGAGGCAATGAGCAGTTCTTC
TRBV4-1	NA	TRBD2	TRBJ2-1	CASSQSTSGGPSSYNEQFF	TGCGCCAGCAGCCAGTCTACTAGCGGGGGGCCCAGCTCCTACAATGAGCAGTTCTTC
TRBV10-1	many	NA	TRBJ2-5	CASSDPLETQYF	TGCGCCAGCAGTGACCCCCTGGAGACCCAGTACTTC
TRBV5-1	few	TRBD1	TRBJ2-3	CASSLEGGVTDTQYF	TGCGCCAGCAGCTTGGAAGGGGGCGTCACAGATACGCAGTATTTT
TRBV15	many	NA	TRBJ2-7	CATSSETYEQYF	TGTGCCACCAGCAGCGAAACCTACGAGCAGTACTTC
TRBV25-1	NA	NA	TRBJ2-7	CASSEGGLLEQYF	TGTGCCAGCAGTGAAGGGGGTCTTCTCGAGCAGTACTTC
TRBV11-1	NA	NA	TRBJ2-1	CASSLVRGHNEQFF	TGTGCCAGCAGCTTAGTGCGGGGACACAATGAGCAGTTCTTC
TRBV20-1	many	NA	TRBJ2-7	CSAKLGEHNAYEQYF	TGCAGTGCTAAGCTGGGGGAACATAACGCCTACGAGCAGTACTTC
TRBV7-8	many	NA	TRBJ2-7	CASSLVGGIPYEQYF	TGTGCCAGCAGCTTAGTTGGGGGAATTCCCTACGAGCAGTACTTC
TRBV12-3/TRBV12-4	few	TRBD1	TRBJ2-7	CASSSEQGTYEQYF	TGTGCCAGCAGTTCCGAACAGGGGACCTACGAGCAGTACTTC
TRBV20-1	few	NA	TRBJ2-3	CSAREATDTDTQYF	TGCAGTGCTAGAGAAGCGACAGACACAGATACGCAGTATTTT
TRBV20-1	many	NA	TRBJ1-5	CSAARTGQPQHF	TGCAGTGCTGCCCGGACGGGTCAGCCCCAGCATTTT
TRBV28	many	TRBD1	TRBJ2-7	CATPDRVGYEQYF	TGTGCCACCCCGGACAGGGTGGGCTACGAGCAGTACTTC
TRBV5-1	many	NA	TRBJ2-2	CASKASVTNTGELFF	TGCGCCAGCAAGGCCAGCGTCACGAACACCGGGGAGCTGTTTTTT
TRBV19	NA	NA	TRBJ1-2	CASSGEAPKKPYRYTF	TGTGCCAGTAGTGGGGAGGCGCCGAAGAAACCCTATCGCTACACCTTC
TRBV5-1	many	TRBD1	TRBJ2-3	CASSWASGGSTDTQYF	TGCGCCAGCAGTTGGGCATCAGGGGGAAGCACAGATACGCAGTATTTT
TRBV28	few	TRBD1	TRBJ2-3	CASSQGAEFHTQYF	TGTGCCAGCAGCCAGGGGGCGGAGTTTCATACGCAGTATTTT